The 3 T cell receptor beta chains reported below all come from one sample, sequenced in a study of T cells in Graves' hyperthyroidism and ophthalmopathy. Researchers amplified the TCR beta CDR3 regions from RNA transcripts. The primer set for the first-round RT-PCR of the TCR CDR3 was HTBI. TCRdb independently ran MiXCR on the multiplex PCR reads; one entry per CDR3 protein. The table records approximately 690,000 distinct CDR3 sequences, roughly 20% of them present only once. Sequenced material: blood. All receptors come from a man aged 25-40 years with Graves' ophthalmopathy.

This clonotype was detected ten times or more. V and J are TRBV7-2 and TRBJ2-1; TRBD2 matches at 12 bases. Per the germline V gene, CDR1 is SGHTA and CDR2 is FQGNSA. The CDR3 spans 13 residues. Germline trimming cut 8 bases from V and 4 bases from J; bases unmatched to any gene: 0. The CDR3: CASGTSGYNEQFF. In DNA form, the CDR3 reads TGTGCCAGCGGGACTAGCGGGTACAATGAGCAGTTCTTC.

CDR3 nucleotide sequence: TGTGCCAGCAGACAGACTAGCGGGAACACCGGGGAGCTGTTTTTT. Translating it yields CASRQTSGNTGELFF. The rearrangement uses TRBV6-4 and TRBJ2-2, with 9 bases matching TRBD2. The CDR3 covers 15 residues. The V gene end was trimmed by 6 bases and the J gene end by 1 base; junction bases not matched to a gene: 3. Germline CDR1 and CDR2: MRHNA and SNTAGT.

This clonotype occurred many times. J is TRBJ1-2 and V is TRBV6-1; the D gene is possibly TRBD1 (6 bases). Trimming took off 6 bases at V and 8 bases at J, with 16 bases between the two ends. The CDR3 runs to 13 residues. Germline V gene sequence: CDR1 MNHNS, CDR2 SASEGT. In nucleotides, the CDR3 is TGTGCCAGCAGACCCGGGCCAGGGGTAGGCTACACCTTC. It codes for CASRPGPGVGYTF.